Described below is a single T cell receptor beta chain sequence and its context. Its specificity is unknown. The data derive from a study of cytomegalovirus exposure and HLA in healthy donors. In the PCR, 60 Vbeta and 13 Jbeta primers were used. Measured with immunoSEQ multiplex PCR; TCRdb has only the in-frame clones, and not every one. This sample has under 200,000 clones, with about 70% found just once. Whole-study findings and limits: Presence/absence analyses rested on an assumption that sequencing depth was roughly uniform across donors. Beyond CMV serostatus, there was no information to go on about immune exposure. The classifier, whose performance was assessed in both the original and validation cohorts, reportedly diagnosed cytomegalovirus status with high specificity and sensitivity.

Sequenced sample: PBMCs. This sequence was found in a woman in her forties in good health and CMV-seropositive.

The CDR3 protein is CASSLEQANEKLFF. The DNA of the CDR3 is TGTGCCAGCAGTTTAGAACAGGCTAATGAAAAACTGTTTTTT. This sequence joins TRBV28 and TRBJ1-4; a possible D gene is TRBD1 (5 bases). Deletions cut 2 bases from V and 3 bases from J, with 7 bases between. CDR1 is MDHEN and CDR2 is SYDVKM in the germline V gene. There are 14 residues in the CDR3.